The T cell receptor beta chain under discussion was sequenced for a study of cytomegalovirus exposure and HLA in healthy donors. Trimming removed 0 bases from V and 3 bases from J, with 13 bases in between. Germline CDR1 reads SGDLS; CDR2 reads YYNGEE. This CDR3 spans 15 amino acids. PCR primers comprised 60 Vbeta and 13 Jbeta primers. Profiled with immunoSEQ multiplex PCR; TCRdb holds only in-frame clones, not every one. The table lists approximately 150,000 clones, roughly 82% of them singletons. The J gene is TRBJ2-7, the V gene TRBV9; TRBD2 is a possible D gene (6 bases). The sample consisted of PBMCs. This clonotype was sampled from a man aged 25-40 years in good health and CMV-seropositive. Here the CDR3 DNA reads TGTGCCAGCAGCGTAGGCGGGACTTCGCTCTACGAGCAGTACTTC. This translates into CASSVGGTSLYEQYF.